The 32 T cell receptor beta chains in this list originate from one sample, sequenced in a study of T cells in localized non-small cell lung cancer. Using immunoSEQ multiplex PCR, the repertoire was profiled, and TCRdb retains in-frame clones only, with some absent. The sample yields about 15,000 clones, approximately 89% seen once. Sequencing used peripheral blood mononuclear cells, obtained before any cancer treatment. All receptors derive from a male donor older than 55 with stage II lung adenocarcinoma.

The sample holds a few counts of this clone. The chain has TRBV19 and TRBJ2-2, with D unclear. The V end was cut by 5 bases, the J end by 3 bases, with 7 bases between. CDR3 size: 13 residues. Germline assignment: CDR1 LNHDA and CDR2 SQIVND (reference sequence). In nucleotides, the CDR3 is TGTGCCAGTAGTTCCGGTTACACCGGGGAGCTGTTTTTT. Translating it yields CASSSGYTGELFF.

The gene calls are TRBV19 and TRBJ2-3; D remains ambiguous. Germline CDR1 reads LNHDA; CDR2 reads SQIVND (reference sequence). Trimming removed 4 bases from V and 1 base from J, with 9 bases in between. CDR3 length: 14 amino acids. CDR3 amino acids: CASSTAPRTDTQYF. CDR3 coding DNA: TGTGCCAGTAGTACGGCACCCCGCACAGATACGCAGTATTTT.

The chain recombines TRBV27 with TRBJ1-1; D ambiguous. With 5 bases removed from V and 1 base from J, the gap between germline ends came to 8 bases. The germline V gene encodes CDR1 MNHEY and CDR2 SMNVEV (reference sequence). The CDR3 totals 13 residues. The DNA of the CDR3 is TGTGCCAGCAGTCCCCAGAGGAACACTGAAGCTTTCTTT. Protein product: CASSPQRNTEAFF.

This chain uses TRBV7-8 with TRBJ1-2; possible D gene TRBD1, 6 bases. This CDR3 is 16 amino acids long. The ends were cut back, 2 bases at V and 4 bases at J, with 17 bases in the middle. Germline V gene lookup returns CDR1 SGHVS and CDR2 FQNEAQ. This CDR3 reads CASSLRGQGRGYGYTF. Here the CDR3 DNA reads TGTGCCAGCAGCTTACGGGGGCAGGGGAGGGGCTATGGCTACACCTTC.

The genes are TRBV19 and TRBJ1-5, with 7 bases aligning to TRBD1. The CDR3 contains 15 residues. Per the germline V gene, CDR1 is LNHDA and CDR2 is SQIVND (reference sequence). With V trimmed by 5 bases and J by 1 base, 5 bases remained unmatched. CDR3: CASSVDRASNQPQHF. CDR3 DNA sequence: TGTGCCAGTAGTGTCGACAGGGCCAGCAATCAGCCCCAGCATTTT.

The chain is built from TRBV25-1 and TRBJ2-1; D is undetermined. Germline lookup yields CDR1 MGHDK and CDR2 SYGVNS. The V end was cut by 2 bases, the J end by 10 bases, with 12 bases between. The CDR3 consists of 13 residues. CDR3 bases: TGTGCCAGCAGTGAAGCACCCCACTTAGAGCAGTTCTTC. This sequence encodes CASSEAPHLEQFF.

V is TRBV2 and J is TRBJ2-5; tentative D call: TRBD1 (6 bases). Germline lookup yields CDR1 SNHLY and CDR2 FYNNEI. The CDR3 totals 15 residues. Between the trimmed V and J ends, which lost 6 bases and 5 bases, there was a span of 19 bases. CDR3 loop: CASSHGPTQGETQYF. In DNA form, the CDR3 reads TGTGCCAGCAGCCACGGACCGACCCAGGGGGAGACCCAGTACTTC.

The chain carries TRBV14 and TRBJ1-1, with a possible D match to TRBD1 (5 bases). Deletions cut 0 bases from V and 4 bases from J, with 15 bases between. Germline V CDR1 and CDR2: SGHDN, FVKESK. This CDR3 contains 16 residues. In DNA, the CDR3 is TGTGCCAGCAGCCAAGATGCCCGTAGGGGCGGCACTGAAGCTTTCTTT. It yields the protein CASSQDARRGGTEAFF. The variable domain in full, with the rest retrieved from reference TRBV14 and TRBJ1-1, is EAGVTQFPSHSVIEKGQTVTLRCDPISGHDNLYWYRRVMGKEIKFLLHFVKESKQDESGMPNNRFLAERTGGTYSTLKVQPAELEDSGVYFCASSQDARRGGTEAFFGQGTRLTVV.

The V and J genes are TRBV28 and TRBJ1-3, with D uncertain. The germline gives CDR1 MDHEN, CDR2 SYDVKM. Trimming shortened V by 5 bases and J by 0 bases, and 17 bases separated the two germline ends. The CDR3 covers 17 residues. The CDR3 coding sequence is TGTGCCAGCAGTCAAATCGTAGGACGGCTCTCTGGAAACACCATATATTTT. This codes for CASSQIVGRLSGNTIYF.

This clone was counted between two and nine times. V gene TRBV10-2 combines with J gene TRBJ1-1, with D possibly matching TRBD1 (5 bases). The CDR3 is 14 amino acids. Germline V lookup: CDR1 WSHSY, CDR2 SAAADI. V lost 7 bases and J 5 bases, leaving 17 bases between the germline ends. The CDR3 region has the DNA TGCGCCAGCACCTTAGGGAGGGGAGAGACTGAAGCTTTCTTT. Protein product: CASTLGRGETEAFF.

This chain uses TRBV5-4 with TRBJ2-5; D possibly corresponds to TRBD1 (6 bases). Trimming removed 2 bases from V and 3 bases from J, with 8 bases in between. Germline loops: CDR1 SGHNT, CDR2 YYREEE (reference sequence). This CDR3 region has 13 residues. CDR3 in DNA: TGTGCCAGCAGCTTTGGACAGAAAGAGACCCAGTACTTC. Amino acids: CASSFGQKETQYF. The complete variable domain, with remaining parts taken from reference TRBV5-4 and TRBJ2-5, reads ETGVTQSPTHLIKTRGQQVTLRCSSQSGHNTVSWYQQALGQGPQFIFQYYREEENGRGNFPPRFSGLQFPNYSSELNVNALELDDSALYLCASSFGQKETQYFGPGTRLLVL.

The chain carries TRBV5-4 and TRBJ1-2; 7 positions match TRBD1. The CDR3 spans 14 residues. Germline loops: CDR1 SGHNT, CDR2 YYREEE (reference sequence). Trimming at V came to 4 bases and at J to 4 bases, leaving 7 bases not matched to a gene. The chain's CDR3 is CASSDRDRRYGYTF. DNA of the CDR3: TGTGCCAGCAGCGACCGGGACAGACGCTATGGCTACACCTTC. The variable domain in full, with the rest retrieved from reference TRBV5-4 and TRBJ1-2, is ETGVTQSPTHLIKTRGQQVTLRCSSQSGHNTVSWYQQALGQGPQFIFQYYREEENGRGNFPPRFSGLQFPNYSSELNVNALELDDSALYLCASSDRDRRYGYTFGSGTRLTVV.

The chain joins TRBV19 to TRBJ1-5, with 9 bases that match TRBD1. Germline assignment: CDR1 LNHDA and CDR2 SQIVND (reference sequence). V was pared by 11 bases and J by 0 bases, with 11 bases of the junction left unmatched. The CDR3 has 16 residues. The CDR3 bases are TGTGCCTGCCGGGACAGGGCGTCTATTAGCAATCAGCCCCAGCATTTT. This encodes CACRDRASISNQPQHF. The full variable domain, rest sourced from reference TRBV19 and TRBJ1-5, is DGGITQSPKYLFRKEGQNVTLSCEQNLNHDAMYWYRQDPGQGLRLIYYSQIVNDFQKGDIAEGYSVSREKKESFPLTVTSAQKNPTAFYLCACRDRASISNQPQHFGDGTRLSIL.

This chain joins TRBV27 and TRBJ2-1; 10 nucleotides align to TRBD2. Trimming removed 2 bases from V and 0 bases from J; junction bases left unmatched: 7. Germline assignment: CDR1 MNHEY and CDR2 SMNVEV (reference sequence). The CDR3 is made up of 18 amino acids. The chain's CDR3 is CASSLSVSSGSSYNEQFF. CDR3 DNA: TGTGCCAGCAGTTTAAGTGTGTCTAGCGGGAGCTCCTACAATGAGCAGTTCTTC.

The chain employs TRBV13 and TRBJ1-1; D perhaps matches TRBD1 (6 bases). Germline V gene lookup returns CDR1 PRHDT and CDR2 FYEKMQ (reference sequence). Trimming left V 1 base short and J 0 bases short, with 9 bases between. There are 15 residues in the CDR3. DNA for the CDR3: TGTGCCAGCAGCTTAGTGGGACATTTGAACACTGAAGCTTTCTTT. It translates to CASSLVGHLNTEAFF.

V is TRBV11-2 and J is TRBJ1-4, with 11 bases lining up with TRBD1. The CDR3 consists of 14 residues. The junction had 4 bases not matched to a gene; V was cut back by 5 bases and J by 8 bases. Per germline, CDR1 SGHAT and CDR2 FQNNGV. CDR3 nucleotide sequence: TGTGCCAGCAGCCCCTGGACAGGGGGCGAAAAACTGTTTTTT. Protein product: CASSPWTGGEKLFF.

V gene TRBV5-5 combines with J gene TRBJ2-7, with D possibly called TRBD1 or TRBD2 (5 bases each). The CDR3 is 15 amino acids. CDR1 SGHKS and CDR2 YYEKEE come from the germline V gene (reference sequence). Trimming took 0 bases from V and 6 from J, leaving 16 bases between them. This CDR3 is CASSLGGQGFPEQYF. The CDR3 DNA is TGTGCCAGCAGCTTGGGAGGGCAGGGATTCCCCGAGCAGTACTTC.

The chain combines TRBV11-2 with TRBJ2-3, with unresolved D. The CDR3 is made up of 16 amino acids. Between the trimmed V and J ends, which lost 5 bases and 6 bases, there was a span of 21 bases. Germline V gene lookup returns CDR1 SGHAT and CDR2 FQNNGV. The CDR3 region has the DNA TGTGCCAGCAGCCTCGACCTCACGAATGCCGGGGATACGCAGTATTTT. Translating gives CASSLDLTNAGDTQYF.

V is TRBV7-8 and J is TRBJ2-2; D is tentatively TRBD1 or TRBD2 (5 bases each). The CDR3 totals 15 residues. Germline V CDR1 and CDR2: SGHVS, FQNEAQ. V lost 1 base and J lost 7, with 13 bases in between. CDR3 sequence: CASSLGAQGVGELFF. CDR3 nucleotides: TGTGCCAGCAGCTTAGGGGCGCAGGGAGTCGGGGAGCTGTTTTTT.

The count of this clone is one. The V gene is TRBV6-5, the J gene TRBJ1-1; D is unclear. The CDR3 is 13 amino acids. Trimming removed 2 bases at V and 3 bases at J, with 7 bases between. Per the germline V gene, CDR1 is MNHEY and CDR2 is SVGAGI. DNA for the CDR3: TGTGCCAGCAGTTACATGGGATACACTGAAGCTTTCTTT. The encoded protein is CASSYMGYTEAFF.

The chain recombines TRBV19 with TRBJ1-3, with a weak D call TRBD1 (5 bases). CDR1 is LNHDA and CDR2 is SQIVND in the germline V gene (reference sequence). This CDR3 has 14 amino acids. Trimming took off 7 bases at V and 0 bases at J, with 10 bases between the two ends. The CDR3 sequence: CASIDSFSGNTIYF. CDR3 nucleotides: TGTGCCAGTATAGACAGTTTCTCTGGAAACACCATATATTTT.

This rearrangement joins TRBV6-1 to TRBJ2-2; TRBD1 is a possible D gene (6 bases). The CDR3 sequence is 15 residues long. Germline lookup yields CDR1 MNHNS and CDR2 SASEGT. V was clipped by 2 bases and J by 2 bases, with 9 bases between them. The CDR3 region is CASSERTVNTGELFF. DNA of the CDR3: TGTGCCAGCAGTGAAAGGACAGTTAACACCGGGGAGCTGTTTTTT.

This rearrangement joins TRBV29-1 to TRBJ1-2, with D possibly matching TRBD1 (5 bases). Trimming took 4 bases from V and 2 from J, leaving 11 bases between them. CDR1 is SQVTM and CDR2 is ANQGSEA in the germline V gene. This CDR3 spans 13 amino acids. The CDR3 DNA reads as TGCAGCGTTGGGAGGCAGGGAAACTATGGCTACACCTTC. Its protein product is CSVGRQGNYGYTF.

The CDR3 loop is CASSPLADFNEQFF. DNA of the CDR3: TGTGCCAGCAGCCCGCTAGCGGACTTCAATGAGCAGTTCTTC. The V and J genes are TRBV7-6 and TRBJ2-1; 7 positions agree with TRBD2. Germline V gene sequence: CDR1 SGHVS, CDR2 FNYEAQ. With 5 bases clipped from V and 6 bases from J, the junction kept 7 bases outside the gene matches. This CDR3 has 14 amino acids.

The sample holds a few counts of this clone. The chain recombines TRBV2 with TRBJ2-5; tentative D call: TRBD1 (5 bases). With 7 bases removed from V and 2 bases from J, the gap between germline ends came to 17 bases. The CDR3 consists of 15 residues. Germline V gene lookup returns CDR1 SNHLY and CDR2 FYNNEI. The CDR3 DNA follows: TGTGCCAGCACTGACGAGGCAGGGATACAAGAGACCCAGTACTTC. The encoded protein is CASTDEAGIQETQYF.

This rearrangement joins TRBV2 to TRBJ2-2; 11 bases are shared with TRBD1. With V trimmed by 7 bases and J by 4 bases, 5 bases remained unmatched. The CDR3 has 15 amino acids. Looked up from germline, CDR1 is SNHLY and CDR2 is FYNNEI. The DNA for the CDR3 is TGTGCCAGCAATGCCGGGACAGGGGGCACCGGGGAGCTGTTTTTT. This sequence encodes CASNAGTGGTGELFF. The full variable domain, with the rest looked up from reference TRBV2 and TRBJ2-2, is EPEVTQTPSHQVTQMGQEVILRCVPISNHLYFYWYRQILGQKVEFLVSFYNNEISEKSEIFDDQFSVERPDGSNFTLKIRSTKLEDSAMYFCASNAGTGGTGELFFGEGSRLTVL.

This chain uses TRBV30 with TRBJ2-4, with D hard to call. Trimming stripped 2 bases from V and 0 bases from J, with 11 bases between. This CDR3 has 15 residues. Germline V lookup: CDR1 GTSNPN, CDR2 SVGIG (reference sequence). The CDR3 bases are TGTGCCTGGAGTAATCCACCTCTAGCCAAAAACATTCAGTACTTC. Protein sequence: CAWSNPPLAKNIQYF.

For the CDR3, the DNA is TGTGCCAGCTCACCCTCGACAGACTATGGCTACACCTTC. Amino acids: CASSPSTDYGYTF. The chain couples TRBV18 to TRBJ1-2; D perhaps matches TRBD1 (5 bases). Per germline, CDR1 KGHSH and CDR2 LQKENI. V shed 3 bases and J shed 3 bases, with 8 bases lying between them. CDR3 length: 13 amino acids.

The gene calls are TRBV5-4 and TRBJ2-7, with D tentatively TRBD2 (5 bases). This CDR3 spans 15 amino acids. Germline V lookup: CDR1 SGHNT, CDR2 YYREEE (reference sequence). V gave up 0 bases and J gave up 6 bases, with 16 bases separating them. The DNA of the CDR3 is TGTGCCAGCAGCTTGGGCTCCGTGAGGAGCGGCGAGCAGTACTTC. This sequence encodes CASSLGSVRSGEQYF.

V gene TRBV10-2 combines with J gene TRBJ2-5, with 7 positions matching TRBD1. The germline V gene has CDR1 WSHSY and CDR2 SAAADI. With 3 bases clipped from V and 4 bases from J, the junction kept 5 bases outside the gene matches. This CDR3 is 14 amino acids long. The CDR3 coding sequence is TGCGCCAGCAGTGAACAGGGGTTCGGAGAGACCCAGTACTTC. Amino acids: CASSEQGFGETQYF.

This sequence joins TRBV7-6 and TRBJ2-3, with 13 bases identical to TRBD2. This CDR3 has 17 amino acids. The germline V gene has CDR1 SGHVS and CDR2 FNYEAQ. With V trimmed by 5 bases and J by 0 bases, 5 bases remained unmatched. The CDR3 DNA sequence: TGTGCCAGCAGCCCCCGGACTAGCGGGAGAAGCACAGATACGCAGTATTTT. Protein product: CASSPRTSGRSTDTQYF.

Sample share makes this clone medium-sized. The gene calls are TRBV7-9 and TRBJ2-6; D uncertain. V was clipped by 2 bases and J by 0 bases, with 14 bases between them. Germline lookup yields CDR1 SEHNR and CDR2 FQNEAQ (reference sequence). The CDR3 runs 18 residues. The CDR3 here is CASSLWFGRSSGANVLTF. The DNA of the CDR3 is TGTGCCAGCAGCTTATGGTTCGGTCGGAGCTCTGGGGCCAACGTCCTGACTTTC.